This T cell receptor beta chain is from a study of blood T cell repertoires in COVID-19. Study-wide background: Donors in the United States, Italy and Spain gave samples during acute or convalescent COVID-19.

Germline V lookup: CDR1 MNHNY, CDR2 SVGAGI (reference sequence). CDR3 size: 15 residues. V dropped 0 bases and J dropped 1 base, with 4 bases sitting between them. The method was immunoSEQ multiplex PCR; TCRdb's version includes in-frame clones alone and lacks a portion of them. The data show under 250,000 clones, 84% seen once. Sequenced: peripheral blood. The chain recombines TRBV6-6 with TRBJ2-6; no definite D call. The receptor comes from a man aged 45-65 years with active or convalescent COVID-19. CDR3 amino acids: CASSYSNSGANVLTF. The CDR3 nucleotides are TGTGCCAGCAGTTACTCTAATTCTGGGGCCAACGTCCTGACTTTC.